The rows below give T cell receptor delta chains drawn from one sample of a study of gamma-delta chains in newborns, infants, children. TCRdb fed the reads to CATT. The repertoire consists of roughly 2,500 delta-chain clones, with around 1% occurring once and the leading ten covering more than 12%. Sample: blood. These receptors originate from a child who was a newborn, infant or young child, either healthy, febrile or measles-vaccinated (not recorded which). The CDR3 runs from the conserved cysteine through the conserved F or W. The D gene is left open where the match is weak. Not all rows give a size; the values are once, few, many and, for expanded clones, a class.

V gene	clone size	D gene	J gene	CDR3 DNA	CDR3 protein
TRDV2	.	.	TRDJ1	TGTGCCTGTGACACCGTCGGGGGCAGGGGGACCGATAAACTCATCTTT	CACDTVGGRGTDKLIF
TRDV2	.	TRDD3	TRDJ2	TGTGCCTGTGACTCCTTACTGGGGGATACGGGTTTGACAGCACAACCCTTCTTT	CACDSLLGDTGLTAQPFF
TRDV2	large	TRDD3	TRDJ2	TGTGCCTGTGACATACTGGGGGATACTTTGACAGCACAACTCTTCTTT	CACDILGDTLTAQLFF
TRDV2	few	.	TRDJ3	TGTGCCTGTGACACCGGGGGAATCCTCAGCTCCTGGGACACCCGACAGATGTTTTTC	CACDTGGILSSWDTRQMFF
TRDV2	medium-sized	TRDD3	TRDJ3	TGTGCCTGTGACACTGGGGGATACTATTCCTGGGACACCCGACAGATGTTTTTC	CACDTGGYYSWDTRQMFF
TRDV2	large	.	TRDJ3	TGTGCCTGTGACACCTGGGGATCCGAGAGCTCCTGGGACACCCGACAGATGTTTTTC	CACDTWGSESSWDTRQMFF
TRDV2	few	.	TRDJ1	TGTGCCTGTGACACCGTCGGAGTACTGTACACCGATAAACTCATCTTT	CACDTVGVLYTDKLIF
TRDV2	medium-sized	TRDD3	TRDJ3	TGTGCCTGTGACATACTGGGGGAAGCCTCCTGGGACACCCGACAGATGTTTTTC	CACDILGEASWDTRQMFF
TRDV2	few	TRDD3	TRDJ3	TGTGCCTGTGACACGTGGGGGATATCCCCCTCCTGGGACACCCGACAGATGTTTTTC	CACDTWGISPSWDTRQMFF
TRDV2	.	TRDD3	TRDJ1	TGTGCCTGTGACACCGGTGCGGGGGATACCGATAAACTCATCTTT	CACDTGAGDTDKLIF
TRDV2	medium-sized	TRDD3	TRDJ3	TGTGCCTGTGACACCGTAATGGGGGAGAGCTCCTGGGACACCCGACAGATGTTTTTC	CACDTVMGESSWDTRQMFF
TRDV2	.	TRDD3	TRDJ3	TGTGCCTGTGACTTAGGGGGATACTCAATCTCCCGGGACACCCGACAGATGTTCTTC	CACDLGGYSISRDTRQMFF
TRDV2	.	TRDD3	TRDJ3	TGTGCCTGTGACACGAACTGGGGGATACGGAGCTCCTGGGGCGCCCGACAGATGTTTTTC	CACDTNWGIRSSWGARQMFF
TRDV2	medium-sized	TRDD3	TRDJ3	TGTGCCTGTGACACCGGGGGATACGGCTCCTGGGACACCCGACAGATGTTTTTC	CACDTGGYGSWDTRQMFF
TRDV2	large	.	TRDJ3	TGTGCCTGTGACCCGATCTCCTGGGACACCCGACAGATGTTTTTC	CACDPISWDTRQMFF
TRAV29/DV5	few	TRDD3	TRDJ2	TGTGCAGCAACGTACTGGGGGATACAGACAGCACGACTCTTCTTT	CAATYWGIQTARLFF
TRDV2	.	.	TRDJ3	TGTGCCTGTGACACCGTACCGTCTGGTTGGGACACCCGACAGATGTTTTTC	CACDTVPSGWDTRQMFF
TRDV2	.	TRDD3	TRDJ1	TGTGCCTGTGACTCAATGGGGGATACGATCTACACCGATAAACTCATCTTT	CACDSMGDTIYTDKLIF
TRDV2	few	.	TRDJ1	TGTGCCTGTGACGCCTGGGAAAACGATAAACTCATATTT	CACDAWENDKLIF